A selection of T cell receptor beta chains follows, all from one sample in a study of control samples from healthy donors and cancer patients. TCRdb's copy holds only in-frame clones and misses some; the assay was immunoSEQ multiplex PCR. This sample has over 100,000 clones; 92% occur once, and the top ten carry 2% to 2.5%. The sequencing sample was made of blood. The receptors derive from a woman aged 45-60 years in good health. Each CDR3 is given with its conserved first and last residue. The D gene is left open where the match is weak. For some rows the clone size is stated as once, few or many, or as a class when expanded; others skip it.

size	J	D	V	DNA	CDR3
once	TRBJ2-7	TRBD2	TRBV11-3	TGTGCCAGCAGCCTTGGGACTAGCGGGACCAACGAGCAGTACTTC	CASSLGTSGTNEQYF
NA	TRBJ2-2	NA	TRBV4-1	TGCGCCAGCAGCCAAGGACAGTTTAACACCGAGGAGCTGTTTTTT	CASSQGQFNTEELFF
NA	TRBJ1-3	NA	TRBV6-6	TGTGCCAGCAGTCACCGGGACGCCAGGGTCTCTGGAAACACCATATATTTT	CASSHRDARVSGNTIYF
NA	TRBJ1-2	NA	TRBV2	TGTGCCAGCAGTGAAGCGAGGCACACCCGCTATGGCTACACCTTC	CASSEARHTRYGYTF
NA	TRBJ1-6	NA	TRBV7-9	TGTGCCAGCAGCTCAGGAGGGATAGAGAGCTCCTATAATTCACCCCTCCACTTT	CASSSGGIESSYNSPLHF
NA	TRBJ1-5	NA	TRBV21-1	TGTGCCAGCAGCAAAGAAAGGACAGGGGGCCCCGATTATAGCAATCAGCCCCAGCATTTT	CASSKERTGGPDYSNQPQHF
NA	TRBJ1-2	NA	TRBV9	TGTGCCAGCAGCGTAGATAAGGGGGATGGCTACACCTTC	CASSVDKGDGYTF
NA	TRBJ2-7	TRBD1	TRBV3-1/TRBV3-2	TGTGCCAGCAGCCCAGGCGAAGGGGGCTTTATGTACTTC	CASSPGEGGFMYF
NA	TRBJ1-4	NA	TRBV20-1	TGCAGTGCTAGTCGGTCAACTAATGAAAAACTGTTTTTT	CSASRSTNEKLFF
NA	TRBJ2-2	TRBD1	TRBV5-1	TGCGCCAGCAGCTTGAAGCTCGGGACAGGGGGCACCGGGGAGCTGTTTTTT	CASSLKLGTGGTGELFF
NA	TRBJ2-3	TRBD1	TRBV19	TGTGCCAGTGCACAGGGGAGCAGAGATACGCAGTATTTT	CASAQGSRDTQYF